This T cell receptor beta chain was identified in a study of CD8 T cells in ankylosing spondylitis. TCRdb re-derived calls from the 5' RACE reads in MiXCR, one entry per CDR3 protein. The data hold about 750,000 distinct CDR3 sequences, with about 20% observed a single time. This clonotype was recorded a few times. Its antigen is not identified. Study findings and constraints: A TCR beta motif made of fewer than ten highly homologous variants seemed typical of ankylosing spondylitis blood. Some of these motif variants have turned up before, in reports on reactive arthritis synovial fluid and blood. Disease-linked clones were reportedly significantly enriched in matched ankylosing spondylitis synovial fluid. In peripheral blood, disease-linked CD8+ clones occurred at relatively low frequencies.

The V gene's germline CDR1 is LNHNV and CDR2 YYDKDF (reference sequence). Between the trimmed V and J ends, which lost 3 bases and 4 bases, there was a span of 12 bases. The CDR3 length is 14 residues. The receptor was derived from a male donor with ankylosing spondylitis. This chain links TRBV15 with TRBJ1-2; D is possibly TRBD1 (5 bases). The specimen was blood, either unsorted or a sorted T cell fraction (not recorded which). CDR3 DNA sequence: TGTGCCACCAGCAGTAGGGGTTCGCGCTATGGCTACACCTTC. This encodes CATSSRGSRYGYTF.